This entry describes one TCR beta chain. Its matching antigen is unknown. Other DNA sequences in this specimen translate into the identical CDR3. Some clones are missing from TCRdb's copy, which holds only in-frame ones; the method was immunoSEQ multiplex PCR. The sample records some 2.1 million clones, 93% being singletons. This sample was taken from a study of shared clonotypes between healthy human individuals. About the research overall: The people who gave samples were a couple of women and a few men aged 18 to 49. Findings of the study overall: Estimated clonotype richness was generally higher in naive than memory subsets.

Naive CD8 cells were CD45RO-negative, positively selected for CCR7, excluding terminally differentiated effector memory CD45RA+ cells. Germline-derived CDR1 and CDR2 are SGHNT and YYREEE (reference sequence). Trimming left V 1 base short and J 8 bases short, with 4 bases between. The CDR3 is 11 amino acids. This chain joins TRBV5-4 and TRBJ2-1; D not certain. The sample was naive CD8+ T cells from PBMCs. This receptor was obtained from a man in his late teens or twenties in good health. Some clones in this sample may be carry-over from other donors' samples. The CDR3 reads CASSLLDEQFF. The DNA for the CDR3 is TGTGCCAGCAGCTTGCTAGATGAGCAGTTCTTC.